This TCR beta chain was captured in a study of OX40 agonist ivuxolimab in advanced cancers. Study-wide context: Partial responses were observed in three patients, of whom one had hepatocellular carcinoma and two had cutaneous melanoma.

Overall study results and limits: Both CD4+ and CD8+ T cell populations in blood had undergone clonal expansion by week 6 at 0.1 to 3.0 mg/kg.

Some clones are missing from TCRdb's copy, which holds only in-frame ones; the method was immunoSEQ multiplex PCR. This sample has approximately 38,000 clones, with more than 75% found just once. Per the germline V gene, CDR1 is SGDLS and CDR2 is YYNGEE. V shed 3 bases, J shed 10 bases, and the junction held 8 bases outside the gene matches. The CDR3 loop spans 15 amino acids. As concerns this clone: Its antigen is currently unknown.

This rearrangement joins TRBV9 to TRBJ1-6; 9 positions agree with TRBD1. The TCR sequence derives from an adult with an advanced solid tumor such as melanoma, head and neck, liver or kidney cancer. The sequencing here drew on CD4+ or CD8+ T cells sorted from blood, taken in a trial of the OX40 agonist ivuxolimab. The CDR3 nucleotides read TGTGCCAGCAGCGCCACAGGGGGCTCGGGCTCACCCCTCCACTTT. Translated, it gives CASSATGGSGSPLHF.